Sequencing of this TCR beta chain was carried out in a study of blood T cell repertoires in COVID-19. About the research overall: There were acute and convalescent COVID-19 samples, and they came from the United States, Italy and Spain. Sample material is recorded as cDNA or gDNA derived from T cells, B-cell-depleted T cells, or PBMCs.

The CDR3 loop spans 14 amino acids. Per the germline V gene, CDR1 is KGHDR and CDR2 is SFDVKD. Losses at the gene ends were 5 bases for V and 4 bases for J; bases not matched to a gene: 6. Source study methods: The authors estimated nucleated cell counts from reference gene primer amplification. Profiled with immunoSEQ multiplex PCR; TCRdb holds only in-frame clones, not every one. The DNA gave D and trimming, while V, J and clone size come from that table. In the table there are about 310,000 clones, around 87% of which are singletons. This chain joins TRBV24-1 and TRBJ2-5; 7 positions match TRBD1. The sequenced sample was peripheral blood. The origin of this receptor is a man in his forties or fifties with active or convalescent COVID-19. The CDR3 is CATSATGAGETQYF. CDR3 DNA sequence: TGTGCCACCAGTGCCACAGGGGCAGGAGAGACCCAGTACTTC.